This T cell receptor beta chain appears in the sequencing data of a study of shared clonotypes between healthy human individuals. Findings and limits, study-wide: What limited the represented genetic and exposure-history diversity was the small number of donors. In the sorted subsets, rarefaction showed sequencing was incomplete despite large depth.

CD8 cells regarded as naive lacked CD45RO, were positively chosen for CCR7, and omitted terminally differentiated effector memory CD45RA+ cells. The CDR3 totals 14 residues. The trim removed 6 bases at V and 6 bases at J, leaving 7 bases unmatched. Germline V lookup: CDR1 MNHNY, CDR2 SVGAGI (reference sequence). Comments on this clone: Its antigen remains unidentified.

Assay used: immunoSEQ multiplex PCR; TCRdb lists only in-frame clones, some missing. The sample lists over 2,000,000 clones, roughly 93% seen once, with around 1.8% in the top ten. The sample comprised naive CD8+ T cells from PBMCs. The TCR comes from a man younger than 35 in good health. Some clones in this sample may be carry-over from other donors' samples. This chain joins TRBV6-6 and TRBJ1-4; 7 bases fit TRBD1. The CDR3 sequence: CASSQQGTDEKLFF. Written as DNA, the CDR3 is TGTGCCAGCAGCCAACAGGGGACTGATGAAAAACTGTTTTTT.